These T cell receptor beta chains were read from a single sample in a study of T cells in Graves' hyperthyroidism and ophthalmopathy. From the multiplex PCR reads, TCRdb called clonotypes with MiXCR, one entry per CDR3 protein. The sample lists about 710,000 distinct CDR3 sequences, about 16% occurring once. Sequencing was done on a sample of blood. The receptor source for this set is a man aged 18 to 35 with Graves' hyperthyroidism. CDR3s include the opening cysteine and the closing phenylalanine or tryptophan. Each record gives: V gene, clone size, J gene, D gene, CDR3 protein, CDR3 DNA. A D gene is named only where the DNA matches it firmly. Size tells how often a clone was seen (once, few, many) or the class of an expanded clone, and some rows leave it out.

TRBV10-3,.,TRBJ1-1,.,CAIRTQGNTEAFF,TGTGCCATCAGAACACAGGGGAACACTGAAGCTTTCTTT
TRBV18,.,TRBJ2-4,.,CASSPVGTIGKNIQYF,TGTGCCAGCTCACCCGTTGGGACCATCGGCAAAAACATTCAGTACTTC
TRBV27,many,TRBJ1-1,.,CASSLSQGGGTEAFF,TGTGCCAGCAGTTTATCACAGGGAGGGGGCACTGAAGCTTTCTTT
TRBV9,.,TRBJ2-5,TRBD2,CASSVGEGLAGTKQYF,TGTGCCAGCAGCGTAGGGGAGGGGCTAGCGGGAACTAAACAGTACTTC
TRBV6-2/TRBV6-3,.,TRBJ2-2,TRBD2,CASLLAGPNTGELFF,TGTGCCAGCCTACTAGCGGGCCCGAACACCGGGGAGCTGTTTTTT
TRBV20-1,few,TRBJ1-1,TRBD1,CSARTAGGTEAFF,TGCAGTGCTAGAACCGCAGGGGGCACTGAAGCTTTCTTT
TRBV7-9,many,TRBJ2-1,TRBD1,CASSLGQSWDRRYNEQFF,TGTGCCAGCAGCTTAGGACAGAGTTGGGACAGAAGGTACAATGAGCAGTTCTTC
TRBV4-3,.,TRBJ1-1,.,CASSHVGSSSRAEAFF,TGCGCCAGCAGCCACGTTGGGAGTTCGTCTCGTGCTGAAGCTTTCTTT
TRBV28,few,TRBJ2-7,.,CASSLLRGGEQYF,TGTGCCAGCAGTTTACTCAGGGGGGGCGAGCAGTACTTC
TRBV7-9,.,TRBJ2-7,.,CASSQSTVPSEQYF,TGTGCCAGCAGCCAGTCCACTGTCCCTAGCGAGCAGTACTTC
TRBV2,many,TRBJ2-1,TRBD2,CASNRGGSGIVAYNEQFF,TGTGCCAGCAACCGGGGGGGTAGCGGGATCGTGGCCTACAATGAGCAGTTCTTC
TRBV11-2,many,TRBJ1-2,TRBD1,CASSFRQGAAGYTF,TGTGCCAGCAGCTTTAGACAGGGGGCGGCTGGCTACACCTTC
TRBV10-1,.,TRBJ2-3,TRBD2,CASSDSRTSGLLTDTQYF,TGCGCCAGCAGTGACTCCCGGACTAGCGGGTTGCTCACAGATACGCAGTATTTT
TRBV20-1,.,TRBJ2-3,.,CSARLSTDTQYF,TGCAGTGCTAGATTGAGCACAGATACGCAGTATTTT
TRBV12-3/TRBV12-4,many,TRBJ2-7,TRBD2,CASTLAGTYEQYF,TGTGCCAGCACCTTAGCGGGAACCTACGAGCAGTACTTC
TRBV27,many,TRBJ1-1,.,CASSLSQANTEAFF,TGTGCCAGCAGTTTGTCGCAGGCGAACACTGAAGCTTTCTTT
TRBV30,.,TRBJ2-5,TRBD2,CAWSRTSGSRYF,TGTGCCTGGAGCCGGACTAGCGGGAGTCGGTACTTC
TRBV27,.,TRBJ1-1,.,CASSLLTELREAFF,TGTGCCAGCAGTTTACTAACAGAACTTAGGGAAGCTTTCTTT